This is a list of T cell receptor beta chains from one sample in a study of T-cell memory formation after mild COVID-19. TCRdb reanalysed the 5' RACE reads using MiXCR and keeps one entry per CDR3 protein. The sample lists some 600,000 distinct CDR3 sequences, around a sixth occurring once. The sequenced sample was PBMCs or a T cell subset sorted from them (not recorded which). Source of these receptors: an adult woman who had mild COVID-19 (a few samples of this study predate the infection). Cell type and time point are not known. Each CDR3 is given with its conserved first and last residue. The D gene is left open where the match is weak. A clone size is listed for some rows: how often the clone was seen (once, few, many), or a class if it is expanded.

-	TRBJ1-2	TRBV3-1	few	CAVRGSSNYGYTF	TGTGCCGTACGGGGGTCGTCTAACTATGGCTACACCTTC
-	TRBJ1-2	TRBV27	few	CASSLGRGAYGYTF	TGTGCCAGCAGTTTAGGGAGGGGGGCCTATGGCTACACCTTC
-	TRBJ1-2	TRBV6-4	-	CASSGLPQGRDGYTF	TGTGCCAGCAGTGGCCTACCCCAGGGTCGGGATGGCTACACCTTC
TRBD1	TRBJ1-6	TRBV5-1	few	CASSRDSIYNSPLHF	TGCGCCAGCAGCCGGGACAGCATTTATAATTCACCCCTCCACTTT
TRBD2	TRBJ2-7	TRBV5-1	few	CASSLRLAGGSPHEQYF	TGCGCCAGCAGCTTGAGACTAGCGGGAGGGTCCCCCCACGAGCAGTACTTC
-	TRBJ1-3	TRBV12-3/TRBV12-4	few	CASSLAWVTGNTIYF	TGTGCCAGCAGTTTAGCATGGGTAACTGGAAACACCATATATTTT
-	TRBJ2-7	TRBV6-2/TRBV6-3	-	CARDPTATYEQYF	TGTGCCAGAGACCCGACAGCTACCTACGAGCAGTACTTC
-	TRBJ1-2	TRBV3-1	-	CASSQVISGGYTF	TGTGCCAGCAGCCAGGTTATCAGCGGTGGCTACACCTTC
TRBD1	TRBJ2-7	TRBV6-5	-	CASGQPTGVFEQYF	TGTGCCAGCGGCCAACCGACAGGGGTGTTCGAGCAGTACTTC
-	TRBJ1-2	TRBV7-3	-	CASSLRGPSNGYTF	TGTGCCAGCAGCTTAAGGGGGCCCAGCAATGGCTACACCTTC
TRBD2	TRBJ2-3	TRBV19	-	CASSRVSGGLTDTQYF	TGTGCCAGTAGTCGCGTTAGCGGGGGACTCACAGATACGCAGTATTTT
-	TRBJ2-6	TRBV5-1	-	CASSSPSGGNSGANVLTF	TGCGCCAGCAGCTCACCCTCCGGGGGCAACTCTGGGGCCAACGTCCTGACTTTC
-	TRBJ2-7	TRBV7-8	many	CASLGSREQYF	TGTGCCAGCCTAGGGAGTCGCGAGCAGTACTTC
-	TRBJ2-1	TRBV7-6	few	CASSLAGGGTPLNEQFF	TGTGCCAGCAGCTTAGCTGGCGGCGGGACACCATTGAATGAGCAGTTCTTC
-	TRBJ1-3	TRBV12-3/TRBV12-4	few	CASSPYVGRISGNTIYF	TGTGCCAGCAGCCCATACGTGGGGAGGATCTCTGGAAACACCATATATTTT
-	TRBJ1-1	TRBV5-6	few	CASSLAMRLDTEAFF	TGTGCCAGCAGCTTAGCTATGAGGTTGGACACTGAAGCTTTCTTT
-	TRBJ2-3	TRBV7-3	few	CASTLLEGPLTDTQYF	TGTGCCAGCACCCTACTGGAGGGTCCTCTCACAGATACGCAGTATTTT